Below are 26 T cell receptor beta chains sequenced from a single sample in a study of early T cells in non-severe SARS-CoV-2 infection. TCRdb independently ran MiXCR on the 5' RACE reads; one entry per CDR3 protein. Of about 77,000 distinct CDR3 sequences in the sample, 8.5% to 10% were seen once. What was sequenced was whole blood. Receptors were obtained from an adult who was a healthcare worker with PCR-confirmed SARS-CoV-2 infection or an uninfected control (not recorded which).

This sequence joins TRBV13 and TRBJ2-3, with TRBD2 matching 8 bases. V shed 5 bases and J 6 bases; nucleotides not matched to a gene: 7. This CDR3 region has 14 residues. CDR1 PRHDT and CDR2 FYEKMQ come from the germline V gene (reference sequence). The chain's CDR3 is CASSPRLANDTQYF. CDR3 DNA sequence: TGTGCCAGCAGCCCAAGACTAGCGAACGATACGCAGTATTTT.

The sample holds a few counts of this clonotype. The V call is TRBV5-6, the J call TRBJ2-1; TRBD2 matches at 7 bases. This CDR3 is built from 15 residues. From germline, CDR1 is SGHDT and CDR2 YYEEEE. V was clipped by 5 bases and J by 9 bases; unmatched bases: 14. This chain's CDR3 is CASSSRPGLHSEQFF. The CDR3 DNA reads as TGTGCCAGCAGTTCGCGACCGGGACTACATAGTGAGCAGTTCTTC.

This clonotype has at least ten counts. The chain couples TRBV3-1 to TRBJ2-5, with 9 bases fitting TRBD2. Trimming cost V 9 bases and J 4 bases; bases outside gene matches: 6. The CDR3 totals 13 residues. The germline gives CDR1 LGHDT, CDR2 YNNKEL (reference sequence). The CDR3 DNA sequence: TGTGCCAGTAGCGCGGGAGGGCCAGAGACCCAGTACTTC. Amino acid sequence: CASSAGGPETQYF.

There are many counts of this clonotype. CDR3 bases: TGTGCCAGCAGTTACTCGTCTAGCGGGAGGATTGACGAGCAGTACTTC. Its translation is CASSYSSSGRIDEQYF. The rearrangement links TRBV6-2 or TRBV6-3 to TRBJ2-7; 11 bases are a match to TRBD2. The CDR3 extends over 16 amino acids. V was pared by 0 bases and J by 5 bases, with 6 bases of the junction left unmatched. Germline V gene data show CDR1 as MNHEY and CDR2 as SVGEGT.

This clonotype was detected ten times or more. This chain links TRBV10-3 with TRBJ2-3; 8 bases line up with TRBD1. The CDR3 runs to 14 residues. With 6 bases clipped from V and 3 bases from J, the junction kept 5 bases outside the gene matches. Germline V CDR1 and CDR2: ENHRY, SYGVKD. In DNA, the CDR3 is TGTGCCATCAGGGTCAGGGGGCATACAGATACGCAGTATTTT. Translated, it gives CAIRVRGHTDTQYF.

This clonotype was recorded many times. The rearrangement links TRBV5-6 to TRBJ2-3; D is ambiguous. Trimming took off 3 bases at V and 2 bases at J, with 13 bases between the two ends. This CDR3 has 15 residues. The germline gives CDR1 SGHDT, CDR2 YYEEEE. The CDR3 sequence is CASSSTDSVTDTQYF. DNA of the CDR3: TGTGCCAGCAGCTCGACCGACTCTGTCACAGATACGCAGTATTTT. Full variable domain (rest looked up from reference TRBV5-6 and TRBJ2-3): DAGVTQSPTHLIKTRGQQVTLRCSPKSGHDTVSWYQQALGQGPQFIFQYYEEEERQRGNFPDRFSGHQFPNYSSELNVNALLLGDSALYLCASSSTDSVTDTQYFGPGTRLTVL.

The chain is built from TRBV5-8 and TRBJ1-1; D unresolved. This CDR3 comprises 14 residues. Germline V lookup: CDR1 SGHTS, CDR2 YDEGEE. The V end lost 0 bases, the J end lost 3 bases, and 9 bases lay between the germline ends. The CDR3 DNA follows: TGTGCCAGCAGCTTGGGGGGTCGCCACACTGAAGCTTTCTTT. Its protein is CASSLGGRHTEAFF. Using reference TRBV5-8 and TRBJ1-1 for the parts outside the CDR3, the full variable domain is EAGVTQSPTHLIKTRGQQATLRCSPISGHTSVYWYQQALGLGLQFLLWYDEGEERNRGNFPPRFSGRQFPNYSSELNVNALELEDSALYLCASSLGGRHTEAFFGQGTRLTVV.

The CDR3 DNA reads as TGTGCCAGCAGCGGGGAACCCTCCTACGAGCAGTACTTC. Its translation: CASSGEPSYEQYF. V usage is TRBV12-3 or TRBV12-4 and J usage is TRBJ2-7; D perhaps matches TRBD2 (5 bases). This CDR3 is built from 13 residues. With 6 bases removed from V and 0 bases from J, the gap between germline ends came to 9 bases.

This clonotype was seen at least ten times. The V gene is TRBV5-1, the J gene TRBJ2-5; D perhaps matches TRBD1 (5 bases). Trimming shortened V by 0 bases and J by 2 bases, and 17 bases separated the two germline ends. Per germline, CDR1 SGHRS and CDR2 YFSETQ. The CDR3 contains 17 residues. This CDR3 reads CASSLAGRGARQETQYF. In nucleotides, the CDR3 is TGCGCCAGCAGCTTGGCTGGTAGGGGTGCGAGGCAAGAGACCCAGTACTTC.

This clonotype occurred many times. V gene TRBV7-8 combines with J gene TRBJ1-5, with D possibly matching TRBD1 (5 bases). This CDR3 has 13 amino acids. The V gene lost 3 bases and the J gene lost 13 bases, with 16 bases spanning the gap. The germline V gene has CDR1 SGHVS and CDR2 FQNEAQ. The CDR3 DNA reads as TGTGCCAGCAGCTTGGGGGTAGAGGGGCGGCAGCATTTT. It codes for CASSLGVEGRQHF.

The chain has TRBV5-6 and TRBJ2-2; D uncertain. Trimming stripped 2 bases from V and 4 bases from J, with 6 bases between. This CDR3 region has 13 residues. CDR1 and CDR2 (germline): SGHDT, YYEEEE. DNA of the CDR3: TGTGCCAGCAGCTTTTACAGCACCGGGGAGCTGTTTTTT. Protein: CASSFYSTGELFF.

This clonotype was counted at least ten times. The gene calls are TRBV28 and TRBJ1-1, with D possibly being TRBD1 (5 bases). The V gene lost 6 bases and the J gene lost 6 bases, with 11 bases spanning the gap. Germline V gene sequence: CDR1 MDHEN, CDR2 SYDVKM. The CDR3 consists of 12 residues. Here the CDR3 reads CASSPGTSEAFF. The CDR3 DNA sequence: TGTGCCAGCAGCCCCGGGACGTCTGAAGCTTTCTTT.

This clonotype was observed at least ten times. The CDR3 reads CSASSVRWEAFLGEQYF. CDR3 nucleotide sequence: TGCAGTGCTAGTTCGGTCAGGTGGGAAGCCTTCTTGGGTGAGCAGTACTTC. The chain carries TRBV20-1 and TRBJ2-7; no clear D gene. Trimming removed 3 bases from V and 7 bases from J, with 28 bases in between. Per the germline V gene, CDR1 is DFQATT and CDR2 is SNEGSKA (reference sequence). The CDR3 runs 17 residues.

This clonotype was counted between two and nine times. The DNA of the CDR3 is TGTGCCAGCAGCTCCGCCAAGGACCTTTTAACAGATACGCAGTATTTT. The encoded protein is CASSSAKDLLTDTQYF. This chain uses TRBV7-8 with TRBJ2-3; D ambiguous. The CDR3 has 16 residues. The ends were cut back, 4 bases at V and 3 bases at J, with 17 bases in the middle. CDR1 is SGHVS, CDR2 FQNEAQ, per germline.

The J gene is TRBJ1-2, the V gene TRBV27; maybe TRBD1 (5 bases). The V end was cut by 4 bases, the J end by 8 bases, with 26 bases between. Per germline, CDR1 MNHEY and CDR2 SMNVEV (reference sequence). The CDR3 is 17 amino acids. The CDR3 reads CASSSNPLATAARGYTF. The CDR3 region has the DNA TGTGCCAGCAGTTCCAACCCGCTAGCGACAGCCGCGAGGGGCTACACCTTC.

V is TRBV12-3 or TRBV12-4 and J is TRBJ1-5; 7 nucleotides align to TRBD1. J gave up 7 bases and V 7 bases, and 4 bases lay outside the gene matches. This CDR3 comprises 12 residues. CDR3 bases: TGTGCCAGCAACAGGGGTGAGCAGCCCCAGCATTTT. It specifies CASNRGEQPQHF.

This clonotype was recorded at least ten times. Here the CDR3 reads CASSEGGETQYF. CDR3 nucleotide sequence: TGTGCCAGCAGCGAGGGGGGAGAGACCCAGTACTTC. The chain has TRBV9 and TRBJ2-5; the D call may be TRBD1 or TRBD2 (6 bases each). Trimming removed 3 bases at V and 4 bases at J, with 7 bases between. Germline V gene lookup returns CDR1 SGDLS and CDR2 YYNGEE. CDR3 length: 12 residues.

This clonotype was seen at least ten times. V and J are TRBV10-3 and TRBJ1-5; possibly TRBD1 for D (5 bases). Between the trimmed V and J ends, which lost 3 bases and 0 bases, there was a span of 15 bases. The CDR3 has 17 residues. Per the germline V gene, CDR1 is ENHRY and CDR2 is SYGVKD. CDR3 sequence: CAISESKGSNSNQPQHF. In DNA form, the CDR3 reads TGTGCCATCAGTGAATCGAAGGGGTCGAATAGCAATCAGCCCCAGCATTTT.

This clonotype was seen many times. The genes are TRBV20-1 and TRBJ2-7; 10 bases map to TRBD2. Trimming removed 1 base from V and 4 bases from J; junction bases left unmatched: 16. This CDR3 comprises 18 residues. Germline lookup yields CDR1 DFQATT and CDR2 SNEGSKA (reference sequence). The CDR3 nucleotides read TGCAGTGCTAGAGTGGGCCTAGCGGGAGAAATTATAAGGTACGAGCAGTACTTC. Its protein is CSARVGLAGEIIRYEQYF.

At least ten counts were recorded for this clonotype. The rearrangement joins TRBV5-1 to TRBJ2-3; 7 positions agree with TRBD1. Trimming removed 0 bases from V and 4 bases from J; junction bases left unmatched: 5. CDR1 SGHRS and CDR2 YFSETQ come from the germline V gene. There are 15 residues in the CDR3. DNA of the CDR3: TGCGCCAGCAGCTTGGCCAACCAGGGGGCAGATACGCAGTATTTT. Protein sequence: CASSLANQGADTQYF.

This clonotype was observed many times. CDR3 amino acids: CASRMGNEQFF. The CDR3 nucleotides read TGTGCCAGTAGGATGGGAAATGAGCAGTTCTTC. The chain combines TRBV19 with TRBJ2-1; no clear D gene. V was cut by 6 bases and J by 7 bases, with 7 bases left in between. CDR3 length equals 11 residues. Looked up from germline, CDR1 is LNHDA and CDR2 is SQIVND (reference sequence).

The V gene is TRBV4-1, the J gene TRBJ1-5, with a tentative D call TRBD1 (5 bases). The CDR3 spans 16 residues. Trimming stripped 0 bases from V and 7 bases from J, with 16 bases between. CDR1 and CDR2 (germline): MGHRA, YSYEKL. In nucleotides, the CDR3 is TGCGCCAGCAGCCAAGATCCGAGGGGCGGCGGGCAGCCCCAGCATTTT. Protein sequence: CASSQDPRGGGQPQHF.

This chain uses TRBV18 with TRBJ1-5; no clear D gene. Germline V gene sequence: CDR1 KGHSH, CDR2 LQKENI. Trimming removed 1 base from V and 2 bases from J, with 15 bases in between. The CDR3 runs to 17 residues. This CDR3 reads CASSPLGINGGNQPQHF. DNA of the CDR3: TGTGCCAGCTCACCACTCGGGATTAACGGAGGCAATCAGCCCCAGCATTTT.

This clonotype was detected many times. The chain combines TRBV15 with TRBJ1-2; D not resolved. This CDR3 region has 15 residues. The ends were cut back, 0 bases at V and 0 bases at J, with 8 bases in the middle. Looked up from germline, CDR1 is LNHNV and CDR2 is YYDKDF (reference sequence). The CDR3 DNA is TGTGCCACCAGCAGAGAATTTACATCTAACTATGGCTACACCTTC. This encodes CATSREFTSNYGYTF.

The chain recombines TRBV7-2 with TRBJ2-7, with 9 bases that match TRBD1. The CDR3 totals 15 residues. Germline-derived CDR1 and CDR2 are SGHTA and FQGNSA. V shed 5 bases, J shed 3 bases, and the junction held 8 bases outside the gene matches. Here the CDR3 reads CASSLTGGHHYEQYF. The CDR3 bases are TGTGCCAGCAGCCTTACAGGGGGCCATCACTACGAGCAGTACTTC.

The V call is TRBV12-3 or TRBV12-4, the J call TRBJ2-1; 7 bases match TRBD2. CDR3 length equals 14 residues. V shed 1 base and J 14 bases; nucleotides not matched to a gene: 11. The CDR3 protein is CASSLDPGAGREFF. The CDR3 DNA is TGTGCCAGCAGTTTAGATCCCGGAGCGGGGCGGGAGTTCTTC.